This T cell receptor beta chain was retrieved from a study of identical twins. Broader study findings: Findings came from cross-sectional statistics, without long-term follow-up of donors. There is a chance that invariant MAIT and iNKT cells partially muddied zero-insertion analyses.

MiXCR, run by TCRdb on the 5' RACE reads, gives a single entry per CDR3 protein. The repertoire consists of 350,000 or so distinct CDR3 sequences, with around 9% occurring once and the leading ten covering 7.5% to 9.5%. Looked up from germline, CDR1 is MNHEY and CDR2 is SMNVEV (reference sequence). With V trimmed by 7 bases and J by 3 bases, 5 bases remained unmatched. The CDR3 has 13 amino acids. Comment on this clonotype: What it binds is not known.

Healthy Caucasian individuals made up all the donors. V usage is TRBV27 and J usage is TRBJ2-7; TRBD1 matches 8 bases. What was sequenced was naive T cells sorted from blood. The clonotype comes from a woman aged 45-59 years in good health. The CDR3: CASIPTGDYEQYV. The DNA of the CDR3 is TGTGCCAGCATTCCGACAGGGGACTACGAGCAGTACGTC.